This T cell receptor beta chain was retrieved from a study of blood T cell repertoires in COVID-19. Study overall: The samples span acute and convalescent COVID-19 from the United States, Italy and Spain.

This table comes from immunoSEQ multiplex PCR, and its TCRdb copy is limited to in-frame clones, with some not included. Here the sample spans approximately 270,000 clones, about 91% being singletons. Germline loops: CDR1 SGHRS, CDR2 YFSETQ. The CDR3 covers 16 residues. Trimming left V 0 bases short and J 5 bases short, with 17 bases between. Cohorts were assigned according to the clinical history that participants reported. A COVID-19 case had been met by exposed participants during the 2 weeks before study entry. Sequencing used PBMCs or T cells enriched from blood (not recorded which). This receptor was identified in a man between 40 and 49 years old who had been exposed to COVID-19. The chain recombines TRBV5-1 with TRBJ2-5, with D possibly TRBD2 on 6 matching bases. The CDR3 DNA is TGCGCCAGCAGCTTGGGCGGGGCAGCCCAAGGGGAGACCCAGTACTTC. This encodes CASSLGGAAQGETQYF.